This T cell receptor beta chain originates from a study of shared clonotypes between healthy human individuals. With 5 bases clipped from V and 1 base from J, the junction kept 7 bases outside the gene matches. Germline CDR1 and CDR2: LNHDA and SQIVND (reference sequence). The CDR3 runs to 15 residues. A word on this clone: Its antigen is undetermined.

Clones were sequenced by immunoSEQ multiplex PCR, and TCRdb holds only the in-frame ones, with some missing. The sample has hundreds of thousands of clones; 74% are singletons. Broader study findings: Read depth was anticipated to influence clonotype sharing among donors.

The receptor was isolated from a man in his thirties or forties in good health. The sample consisted of memory CD4+ T cells sorted from blood. The subset denotes: CD45RA-negative fraction. The rearrangement joins TRBV19 to TRBJ1-1; 7 bases line up with TRBD1. Here the CDR3 DNA reads TGTGCCAGTAGTTATTCTGGGACAGAGAACACTGAAGCTTTCTTT. It yields the protein CASSYSGTENTEAFF.